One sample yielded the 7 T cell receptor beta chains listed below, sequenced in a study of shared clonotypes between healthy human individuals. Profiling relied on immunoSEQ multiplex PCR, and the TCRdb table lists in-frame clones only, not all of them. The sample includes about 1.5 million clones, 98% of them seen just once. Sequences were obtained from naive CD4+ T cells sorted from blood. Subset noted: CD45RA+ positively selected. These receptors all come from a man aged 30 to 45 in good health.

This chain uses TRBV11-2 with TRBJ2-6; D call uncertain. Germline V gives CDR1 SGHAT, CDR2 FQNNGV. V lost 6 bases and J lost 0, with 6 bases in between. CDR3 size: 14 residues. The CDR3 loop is CASRLISGANVLTF. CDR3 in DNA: TGTGCCAGCAGACTAATCTCTGGGGCCAACGTCCTGACTTTC.

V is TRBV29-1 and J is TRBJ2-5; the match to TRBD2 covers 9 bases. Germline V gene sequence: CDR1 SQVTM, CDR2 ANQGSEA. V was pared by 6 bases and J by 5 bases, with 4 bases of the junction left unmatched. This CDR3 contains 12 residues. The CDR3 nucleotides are TGCAGCGTGGACAGCGGGGGGGAGACCCAGTACTTC. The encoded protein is CSVDSGGETQYF.

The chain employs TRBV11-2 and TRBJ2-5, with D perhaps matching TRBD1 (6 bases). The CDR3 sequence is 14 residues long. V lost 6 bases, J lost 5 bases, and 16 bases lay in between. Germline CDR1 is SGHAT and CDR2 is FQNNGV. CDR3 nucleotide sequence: TGTGCCAGCAGTTCTACTAGGGGGTCTGAGACCCAGTACTTC. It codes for CASSSTRGSETQYF.

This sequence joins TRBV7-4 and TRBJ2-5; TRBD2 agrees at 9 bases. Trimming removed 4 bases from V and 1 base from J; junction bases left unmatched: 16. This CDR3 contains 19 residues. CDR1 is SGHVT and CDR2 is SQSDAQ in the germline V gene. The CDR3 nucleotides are TGTGCCAGCAGCTCCCCGCCTCCGTCCACTAGCGGGCCCCAAGAGACCCAGTACTTC. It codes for CASSSPPPSTSGPQETQYF.

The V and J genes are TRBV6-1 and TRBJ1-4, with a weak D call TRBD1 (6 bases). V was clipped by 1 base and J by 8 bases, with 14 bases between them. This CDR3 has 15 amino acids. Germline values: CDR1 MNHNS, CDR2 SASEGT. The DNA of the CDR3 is TGTGCCAGCAGTGAAGTCCCCGGGGGGCGCGAAAAACTGTTTTTT. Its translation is CASSEVPGGREKLFF.

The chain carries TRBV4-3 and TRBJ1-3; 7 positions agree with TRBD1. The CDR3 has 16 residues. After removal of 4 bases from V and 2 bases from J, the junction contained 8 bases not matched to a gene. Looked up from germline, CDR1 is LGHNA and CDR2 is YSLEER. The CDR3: CASSPTTGLPGNTIYF. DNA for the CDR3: TGCGCCAGCAGCCCAACGACAGGGCTGCCTGGAAACACCATATATTTT.

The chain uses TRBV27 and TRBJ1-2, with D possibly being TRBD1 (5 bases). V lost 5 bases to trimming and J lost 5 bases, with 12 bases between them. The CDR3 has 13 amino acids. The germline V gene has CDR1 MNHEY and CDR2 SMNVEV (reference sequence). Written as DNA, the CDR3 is TGTGCCAGCAGTCCCAGGGCAGGGTATGGCTACACCTTC. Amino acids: CASSPRAGYGYTF.